The 8 T cell receptor beta chains listed next were all sequenced from one sample in a study of glioma-infiltrating T cells. The iRepertoire nested amplicon-rescue multiplex PCR amplified TCR alpha and beta CDR3s from RNA. TCRdb processed the multiplex PCR reads anew with MiXCR; each CDR3 protein has one entry. The sample includes approximately 120,000 distinct CDR3 sequences, roughly 24% seen only once; the top ten take 13% to 15%. Sequencing was performed on glioma tissue, nonneoplastic brain tissue, or PBMCs (not recorded which). Every receptor here comes from a human donor with low-grade glioma or glioblastoma, undergoing nonglioma brain surgery, or in good health (not recorded which).

The rearrangement joins TRBV29-1 to TRBJ2-1, with 7 bases matching TRBD1. This CDR3 has 11 amino acids. V was clipped by 6 bases and J by 9 bases; unmatched bases: 5. Germline assignment: CDR1 SQVTM and CDR2 ANQGSEA. The CDR3 loop is CSVQGWVEQFF. CDR3 bases: TGCAGCGTACAGGGGTGGGTTGAGCAGTTCTTC.

There are many counts of this clonotype. CDR3 in DNA: TGCAGTGCTAGAGATGTGGGAACCAGGGTCCAGGTTGGGACCCAGTACTTC. Protein sequence: CSARDVGTRVQVGTQYF. The chain joins TRBV20-1 to TRBJ2-5; TRBD1 is a possible D gene (5 bases). V dropped 0 bases and J dropped 7 bases, with 24 bases sitting between them. CDR3 length: 17 amino acids. Per the germline V gene, CDR1 is DFQATT and CDR2 is SNEGSKA (reference sequence).

This clonotype was seen ten or more times. The chain recombines TRBV29-1 with TRBJ2-7; TRBD1 is a possible D gene (5 bases). CDR3 length: 11 residues. Germline V CDR1 and CDR2: SQVTM, ANQGSEA. V shed 2 bases and J shed 3 bases, with 5 bases lying between them. The CDR3 sequence: CSVERGYEQYF. DNA for the CDR3: TGCAGCGTTGAAAGGGGCTACGAGCAGTACTTC.

The chain joins TRBV5-4 to TRBJ1-2; D is ambiguous. The V end was cut by 0 bases, the J end by 2 bases, with 5 bases between. Germline V gives CDR1 SGHNT, CDR2 YYREEE (reference sequence). CDR3 length equals 13 residues. This chain's CDR3 is CASSLDGNYGYTF. In DNA, the CDR3 is TGTGCCAGCAGCTTGGACGGAAACTATGGCTACACCTTC. Full variable domain (missing parts from reference TRBV5-4 and TRBJ1-2): ETGVTQSPTHLIKTRGQQVTLRCSSQSGHNTVSWYQQALGQGPQFIFQYYREEENGRGNFPPRFSGLQFPNYSSELNVNALELDDSALYLCASSLDGNYGYTFGSGTRLTVV.

V usage is TRBV28 and J usage is TRBJ1-5; D gene uncertain. This CDR3 spans 15 amino acids. V gave up 7 bases and J gave up 0 bases, with 13 bases separating them. Looked up from germline, CDR1 is MDHEN and CDR2 is SYDVKM. This CDR3 is CASMVRALSNQPQHF. CDR3 nucleotides: TGTGCCAGCATGGTTCGGGCTCTTAGCAATCAGCCCCAGCATTTT.

Many counts were recorded for this clonotype. The chain employs TRBV27 and TRBJ2-2; D tentatively fits TRBD1 or TRBD2 (5 bases each). The germline gives CDR1 MNHEY, CDR2 SMNVEV (reference sequence). The germline V and J ends were trimmed by 3 bases and 1 base, with 12 bases remaining between them. The CDR3 runs 16 residues. The DNA for the CDR3 is TGTGCCAGCAGTTTCTCGTCAGGGAGGAACACCGGGGAGCTGTTTTTT. Translating gives CASSFSSGRNTGELFF.

At least ten counts were recorded for this clonotype. The chain carries TRBV15 and TRBJ1-6; no firm D call. Germline CDR1 and CDR2: LNHNV and YYDKDF (reference sequence). The CDR3 covers 14 residues. V lost 0 bases, J lost 9 bases, and 9 bases lay in between. The CDR3 reads CATSREIQASPLHF. The CDR3 DNA reads TGTGCCACCAGCAGAGAAATACAAGCTTCACCCCTCCACTTT.

For this clonotype: A much larger clone differs by one base, so this may be a read error. V is TRBV6-1 and J is TRBJ2-7, with D tentatively TRBD2 (5 bases). Germline lookup yields CDR1 MNHNS and CDR2 SASEGT. The CDR3 covers 12 residues. CDR3 bases: TGTACCAGCGCTAGAGGGTTCTACGAGCAGTACTTC. The encoded protein is CTSARGFYEQYF.